Shown below are 16 T cell receptor beta chains from a single sample sequenced in a study of T cell responses to AZD1222 COVID-19 vaccine. Libraries were prepared by immunoSEQ multiplex PCR; TCRdb keeps only in-frame clonotypes and omits some of them. The profile covers about 120,000 clones, with approximately 88% appearing a single time and 1.5% to 1.8% taken by the ten largest. The sample here was peripheral blood, taken on day 0 of AZD1222 vaccination. The receptors come from an adult in good health.

The chain carries TRBV24-1 and TRBJ2-2, with TRBD1 identical over 8 bases. Germline lookup yields CDR1 KGHDR and CDR2 SFDVKD. The CDR3 spans 16 residues. V shed 4 bases and J 3 bases; nucleotides not matched to a gene: 6. For the CDR3, the DNA is TGTGCCACCAGTGACCCAGGGGGCGCAGACACCGGGGAGCTGTTTTTT. Translation gives CATSDPGGADTGELFF.

CDR3 in DNA: TGTGCCACCAGGGACAGGAGATTTTACGAGCAGTACTTC. Translating it yields CATRDRRFYEQYF. V gene TRBV28 combines with J gene TRBJ2-7, with 8 bases aligning to TRBD1. The CDR3 is 13 amino acids. Germline V lookup: CDR1 MDHEN, CDR2 SYDVKM. Trimming removed 10 bases from V and 4 bases from J; junction bases left unmatched: 9.

The rearrangement joins TRBV19 to TRBJ2-5; D ambiguous. CDR1 LNHDA and CDR2 SQIVND come from the germline V gene (reference sequence). Deletions cut 6 bases from V and 3 bases from J, with 14 bases between. The CDR3 contains 14 residues. CDR3 bases: TGTGCCAGTAGGCCGGAACAAGGGAAAGAGACCCAGTACTTC. Translating gives CASRPEQGKETQYF.

CDR3 nucleotides: TGCGCCAGCAGCTTCCTTGGTGGGGGCTCCTACAATGAGCAGTTCTTC. This sequence encodes CASSFLGGGSYNEQFF. The rearrangement joins TRBV5-1 to TRBJ2-1; D assignment may be TRBD1 or TRBD2 (5 bases each). This CDR3 region has 16 residues. V was cut by 2 bases and J by 0 bases, with 12 bases left in between. The germline V gene has CDR1 SGHRS and CDR2 YFSETQ.

The genes are TRBV19 and TRBJ1-2; D may be TRBD1 (6 bases). V was trimmed by 1 base and J by 6 bases, leaving 24 bases between them. From germline, CDR1 is LNHDA and CDR2 SQIVND (reference sequence). This CDR3 is built from 18 residues. The CDR3, as DNA: TGTGCCAGTAGTATAGGTGCAGGGGCCAGCCTAATTCGCCATGGCTACACCTTC. Protein product: CASSIGAGASLIRHGYTF.

The chain couples TRBV7-2 to TRBJ2-7; D may correspond to TRBD1 or TRBD2 (5 bases each). V was shortened by 0 bases and J by 3 bases, with 9 bases between the two germline ends. The CDR3 spans 14 residues. Germline lookup yields CDR1 SGHTA and CDR2 FQGNSA. CDR3: CASSLAQGVYEQYF. CDR3 DNA sequence: TGTGCCAGCAGCTTAGCCCAGGGAGTCTACGAGCAGTACTTC.

The chain links TRBV7-3 to TRBJ2-7; D is perhaps TRBD1 or TRBD2 (5 bases each). Trimming removed 4 bases from V and 4 bases from J, with 17 bases in between. Germline CDR1 SGHTA, CDR2 FQGTGA. This CDR3 region has 15 residues. CDR3 coding DNA: TGTGCCAGCAGCTGGGCTGGGGGAAGTCAATACGAGCAGTACTTC. Translation gives CASSWAGGSQYEQYF.

CDR3 sequence (DNA): TGTGCCAGCAGTGAGGCCGGGGAGCTGTTTTTT. Protein: CASSEAGELFF. The chain couples TRBV25-1 to TRBJ2-2; D remains unclear. This CDR3 has 11 residues. Germline lookup yields CDR1 MGHDK and CDR2 SYGVNS. V gave up 3 bases and J gave up 6 bases, with 2 bases separating them.

The chain combines TRBV5-1 with TRBJ2-3; D is uncertain. CDR3 length equals 15 residues. V shed 0 bases and J shed 0 bases, with 8 bases lying between them. Germline assignment: CDR1 SGHRS and CDR2 YFSETQ. The CDR3: CASSLEGRSTDTQYF. As DNA, the CDR3 is TGCGCCAGCAGCTTGGAGGGTAGGAGCACAGATACGCAGTATTTT.

The gene calls are TRBV4-2 and TRBJ2-7; 7 bases are shared with TRBD2. This CDR3 is 15 amino acids long. With V trimmed by 1 base and J by 1 base, 4 bases remained unmatched. The V gene's germline CDR1 is LGHNA and CDR2 YNFKEQ. CDR3 region: CASSQAASGSYEQYF. For the CDR3, the DNA is TGTGCCAGCAGCCAAGCGGCTAGCGGTTCCTACGAGCAGTACTTC.

The chain recombines TRBV30 with TRBJ1-2; a weak D match, TRBD1 (5 bases). The germline V and J ends were trimmed by 3 bases and 5 bases, with 13 bases remaining between them. The CDR3 extends over 13 amino acids. Germline V gene data show CDR1 as GTSNPN and CDR2 as SVGIG (reference sequence). CDR3 residues: CAWRRDLPYGYTF. The CDR3 bases are TGTGCCTGGAGAAGGGACCTACCGTATGGCTACACCTTC.

This clone appeared once. The V gene is TRBV18, the J gene TRBJ2-4; possible D gene TRBD1, 6 bases. V lost 3 bases and J lost 0, with 6 bases in between. Germline values: CDR1 KGHSH, CDR2 LQKENI. The CDR3 contains 14 residues. The CDR3: CASSPRGAKNIQYF. CDR3 coding DNA: TGTGCCAGCTCACCCAGGGGAGCCAAAAACATTCAGTACTTC. Supplemented by reference TRBV18 and TRBJ2-4, the full variable domain reads NAGVMQNPRHLVRRRGQEARLRCSPMKGHSHVYWYRQLPEEGLKFMVYLQKENIIDESGMPKERFSAEFPKEGPSILRIQQVVRGDSAAYFCASSPRGAKNIQYFGAGTRLSVL.

This chain connects TRBV11-2 to TRBJ2-5; 7 nucleotides match TRBD1. The CDR3 covers 15 residues. V shed 1 base and J 5 bases; nucleotides not matched to a gene: 7. Germline CDR1 is SGHAT and CDR2 is FQNNGV. CDR3 DNA: TGTGCCAGCAGCTTAGTCGGTGGGACAGCGGAGACCCAGTACTTC. Its translation is CASSLVGGTAETQYF.

The chain employs TRBV18 and TRBJ2-5, with D possibly TRBD2 on 5 matching bases. With 4 bases removed from V and 6 bases from J, the gap between germline ends came to 12 bases. The CDR3 contains 13 residues. Germline-derived CDR1 and CDR2 are KGHSH and LQKENI. The CDR3 DNA reads as TGTGCCAGCTCACTTGAGGGTTTGAAGACCCAGTACTTC. As protein: CASSLEGLKTQYF.

The chain couples TRBV5-1 to TRBJ1-6, with no clear D. Trimming left V 0 bases short and J 9 bases short, with 10 bases between. Germline V gene data show CDR1 as SGHRS and CDR2 as YFSETQ. CDR3 length equals 14 residues. CDR3 sequence (DNA): TGCGCCAGCAGCTTGGATGAGATTCGTTCACCCCTCCACTTT. Encoded protein: CASSLDEIRSPLHF. The full variable domain, rest sourced from reference TRBV5-1 and TRBJ1-6, is KAGVTQTPRYLIKTRGQQVTLSCSPISGHRSVSWYQQTPGQGLQFLFEYFSETQRNKGNFPGRFSGRQFSNSRSEMNVSTLELGDSALYLCASSLDEIRSPLHFGNGTRLTVT.

This clone was detected only once. V usage is TRBV6-5 and J usage is TRBJ1-1; tentative D call: TRBD1 (5 bases). Trimming removed 2 bases at V and 11 bases at J, with 12 bases between. This CDR3 comprises 12 residues. Looked up from germline, CDR1 is MNHEY and CDR2 is SVGAGI. The CDR3 nucleotides read TGTGCCAGCAGTTACGAGGGGCGCTCGGCTTTCTTT. It encodes CASSYEGRSAFF.